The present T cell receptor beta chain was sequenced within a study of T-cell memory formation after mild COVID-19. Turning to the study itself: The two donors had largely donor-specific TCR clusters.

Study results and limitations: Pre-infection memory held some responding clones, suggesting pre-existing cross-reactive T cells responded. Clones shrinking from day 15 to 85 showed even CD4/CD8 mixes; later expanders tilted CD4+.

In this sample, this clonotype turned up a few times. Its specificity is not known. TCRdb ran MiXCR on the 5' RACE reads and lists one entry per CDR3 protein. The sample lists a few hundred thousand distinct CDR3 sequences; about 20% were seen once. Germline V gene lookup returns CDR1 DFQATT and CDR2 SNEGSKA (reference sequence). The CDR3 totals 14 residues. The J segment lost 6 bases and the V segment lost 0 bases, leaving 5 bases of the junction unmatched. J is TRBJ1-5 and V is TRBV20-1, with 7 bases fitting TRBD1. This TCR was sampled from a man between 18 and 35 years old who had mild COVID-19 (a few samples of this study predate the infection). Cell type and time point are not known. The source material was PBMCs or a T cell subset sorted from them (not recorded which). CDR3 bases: TGCAGTGCTAGAGAGGGGCAGGGGGGTCAGCCCCAGCATTTT. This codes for CSAREGQGGQPQHF.